This TCR beta chain was documented in a study of identical twins. Germline CDR1 reads SQVTM; CDR2 reads ANQGSEA. The CDR3 length is 13 residues. TCRdb re-derived calls from the 5' RACE reads in MiXCR, one entry per CDR3 protein. This table has 420,000 or so distinct CDR3 sequences, about a fifth appearing once. This clonotype was counted between two and nine times. This sequence joins TRBV29-1 and TRBJ2-5; possibly TRBD2 for D (6 bases). The receptor was isolated from a man aged 50-60 years in good health. Sequencing was performed on naive T cells sorted from blood. This CDR3 is CSLNRAGRETQYF. CDR3 sequence (DNA): TGCAGTCTCAATCGGGCAGGGAGGGAGACCCAGTACTTC.